This T cell receptor beta chain stems from a study of blood T cell repertoires in COVID-19. Germline assignment: CDR1 SGHAT and CDR2 FQDESV (reference sequence). The CDR3 loop spans 14 amino acids. Germline trimming cut 5 bases from V and 3 bases from J; bases unmatched to any gene: 5. Ages ranged from about 18 to 89 years, with residence in approximately 25 US areas. For recovered donors of Cohort 3, there were two negative PCRs, clearance, or symptom resolution. Authors' methods: Reference gene primer amplification in the assay estimated nucleated cell counts. Sequencing used immunoSEQ multiplex PCR; TCRdb keeps in-frame clones, though not all of them. V, J and clone size are those of that table, while D and trimming were read from the DNA. Of some 150,000 clones detected, roughly 80% appear once; the ten largest clones hold approximately 9.1%.

This chain connects TRBV11-1 to TRBJ2-7; 9 nucleotides align to TRBD1. Sample: PBMCs or T cells enriched from blood (not recorded which). The sequence came from a middle-aged man who had recovered from COVID-19. CDR3 coding DNA: TGTGCCAGCAGCCGAAGGGGACAGGGCTACGAGCAGTACTTC. Protein sequence: CASSRRGQGYEQYF.